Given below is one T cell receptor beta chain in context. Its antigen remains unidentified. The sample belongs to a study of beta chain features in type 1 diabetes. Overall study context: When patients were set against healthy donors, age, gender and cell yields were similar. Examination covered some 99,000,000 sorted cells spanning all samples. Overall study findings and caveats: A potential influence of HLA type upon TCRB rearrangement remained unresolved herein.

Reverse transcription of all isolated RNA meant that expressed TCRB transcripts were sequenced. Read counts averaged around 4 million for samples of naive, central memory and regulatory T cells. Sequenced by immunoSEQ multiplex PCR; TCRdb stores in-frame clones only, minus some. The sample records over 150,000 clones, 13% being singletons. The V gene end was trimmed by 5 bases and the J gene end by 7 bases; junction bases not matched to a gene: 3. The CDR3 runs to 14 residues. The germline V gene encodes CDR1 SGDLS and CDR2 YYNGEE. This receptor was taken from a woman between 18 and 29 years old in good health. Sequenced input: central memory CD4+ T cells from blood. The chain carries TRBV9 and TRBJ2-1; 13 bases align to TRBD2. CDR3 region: CASRGLAGLNEQFF. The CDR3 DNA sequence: TGTGCCAGCAGGGGACTAGCGGGGCTTAATGAGCAGTTCTTC.